Listed below are T cell receptor beta chains from one sample, sequenced in a study of shared clonotypes between healthy human individuals. Data came from immunoSEQ multiplex PCR; TCRdb stores just in-frame clones and leaves some out. The sample lists about 520,000 clones, approximately 95% occurring once. The sample consisted of naive CD4+ T cells sorted from blood. The receptors stem from a woman in her 30s in good health. CDR3s include the opening cysteine and the closing phenylalanine or tryptophan.

J | V | CDR3
TRBJ2-4 | TRBV11-2 | CASSWGGVQNIQYF
TRBJ1-6 | TRBV2 | CASRDRDSSNSPLHF
TRBJ1-2 | TRBV19 | CASRKQAYGYTF
TRBJ2-3 | TRBV27 | CASSPWGTSGNTDTQYF
TRBJ2-5 | TRBV7-2 | CASSLAGRETQYF
. | TRBV28 | CASSFGGSSYEQYF
TRBJ2-7 | TRBV28 | CASSLVSSYEQYF
TRBJ2-1 | TRBV7-8 | CASSAPGGLAPYNEQFF
TRBJ1-4 | TRBV5-1 | CASSLVQGANEKLFF
TRBJ2-5 | TRBV7-2 | CASSPSHLLQGTQETQYF
TRBJ2-7 | TRBV29-1 | CSVGDIPYEQYF
TRBJ2-2 | TRBV5-1 | CASSWSLQANTGELFF
TRBJ2-3 | TRBV5-4 | CASSPVSGSNTDTQYF
TRBJ2-1 | TRBV28 | CASSLQLAGETEQFF
TRBJ2-3 | TRBV6-1 | CASSSADGVTQYF
TRBJ2-7 | TRBV28 | CASSFSGYEQYF
TRBJ1-3 | TRBV28 | CASTQGSSGNTIYF
TRBJ1-4 | TRBV15 | CAIKNTGPEKLFF
TRBJ1-4 | TRBV28 | CASSLWGATNEKLFF
TRBJ1-1 | TRBV12-5 | CASGPSTGMNTEAFF
TRBJ2-1 | TRBV7-6 | CASSRQTGDNEQFF
TRBJ1-3 | TRBV29-1 | CSVDRDGSGNTIYF